This T cell receptor beta chain was documented in a study of cytomegalovirus exposure and HLA in healthy donors. Broader study findings: Despite most TCR sequences being rare, some public TCRs occurred in many donors.

Comments on this clone: Antigen: not known.

Trimming took 5 bases from V and 3 from J; bases not matched to a gene: 7. This CDR3 is 15 amino acids long. Germline CDR1 reads KGHSH; CDR2 reads LQKENI. While the first cohort had 600 to 800 subjects, the donors belonged to the separate validation cohort of about 120 subjects. Method: immunoSEQ multiplex PCR; TCRdb's copy keeps in-frame clones and lacks some. The repertoire has fewer than 350,000 clones, 88% of them found once; the top ten carry roughly 0.93%. The chain links TRBV18 to TRBJ1-5; 7 bases are a match to TRBD1. Specimen: PBMCs. The TCR was taken from a young woman in good health and CMV-seronegative. The CDR3 DNA reads TGTGCCAGCTCAAAGAGAGGGACAGCCAATCAGCCCCAGCATTTT. Its translation: CASSKRGTANQPQHF.